This TCR beta chain was recorded in a study of human T cells and chemical hapten exposure. Background on the study: Diphenylcyclopropenone was administered weekly to the scalp of patients throughout the approximately 24-week study. Alopecia areata, totalis or universalis was found in mostly female patients.

This clonotype was found many times. As originally analysed: Per sample, the median was approximately 96,000 TCRs, with values from about 24,000 to 680,000. TCRdb reanalysed the RACE reads using MiXCR and keeps one entry per CDR3 protein. These V and J calls rely on TCRdb rather than the paper's analysis. Found here are approximately 34,000 distinct CDR3 sequences, 5.5% to 7.5% of them singletons; the top ten hold around 8.4%. Time point specified: patch test 1, 2 weeks after DPC sensitization. Regarding treatment: therapeutic diphenylcyclopropenone sensitization with weekly scalp DPC. Unseparated into fractions, whole blood served as the source from which total RNA was extracted. Blood sampling occurred before each patch-test application. The CDR3 runs to 12 residues. Trimming cost V 5 bases and J 7 bases, with 9 bases left between them.

Source: whole blood, taken in connection with sensitization to the hapten diphenylcyclopropenone (DPC). V and J are TRBV12-3 or TRBV12-4 and TRBJ1-5; the D is unclear. This clonotype was obtained from a woman in her 30s with alopecia areata. Some clones in this sample may be carry-over from other donors' samples. The CDR3 sequence is CASSHNIQPQHF. In DNA, the CDR3 is TGTGCCAGCAGTCACAATATACAGCCCCAGCATTTT.